One sample yielded the 16 T cell receptor beta chains listed below, sequenced in a study of T cell changes during pregnancy in multiple sclerosis. Profiled with immunoSEQ multiplex PCR; TCRdb holds only in-frame clones, not every one. Of fewer than 40,000 clones in the sample, 80% to 95% were seen once. This specimen consisted of CD4+ T cells from peripheral blood mononuclear cells, obtained after pregnancy. These receptors were obtained from a female donor in good health, enrolled as a control in a pregnancy study.

The CDR3, as DNA: TGTGCCAGCAGCCTCGCGCGGGCTGGCTATGGCTACACCTTC. Its protein is CASSLARAGYGYTF. V usage is TRBV5-5 and J usage is TRBJ1-2; D is unclear. The CDR3 sequence is 14 residues long. V lost 4 bases and J 4 bases, leaving 14 bases between the germline ends. The V gene's germline CDR1 is SGHKS and CDR2 YYEKEE (reference sequence). Combining the CDR3 with reference TRBV5-5 and TRBJ1-2 gives the whole variable domain DAGVTQSPTHLIKTRGQQVTLRCSPISGHKSVSWYQQVLGQGPQFIFQYYEKEERGRGNFPDRFSARQFPNYSSELNVNALLLGDSALYLCASSLARAGYGYTFGSGTRLTVV.

V usage is TRBV9 and J usage is TRBJ2-2; TRBD2 matches 8 bases. The V gene end was trimmed by 4 bases and the J gene end by 1 base; junction bases not matched to a gene: 6. There are 16 residues in the CDR3. Germline V lookup: CDR1 SGDLS, CDR2 YYNGEE. The chain's CDR3 is CASSPPRGGNTGELFF. The CDR3 DNA reads TGTGCCAGCAGCCCCCCTCGGGGGGGGAACACCGGGGAGCTGTTTTTT.

The chain uses TRBV19 and TRBJ1-5; D might be TRBD1 (5 bases). The germline V gene has CDR1 LNHDA and CDR2 SQIVND (reference sequence). Trimming pared 3 bases from V and 9 bases from J, leaving 15 bases between. The CDR3 consists of 14 residues. The CDR3 DNA is TGTGCCAGTAGTATTCAAGGCGGGGCCAGGCCCCAGCATTTT. Its translation is CASSIQGGARPQHF.

V usage is TRBV27 and J usage is TRBJ2-7; D perhaps matches TRBD2 (5 bases). Germline assignment: CDR1 MNHEY and CDR2 SMNVEV (reference sequence). Trimming took 5 bases from V and 7 from J, leaving 21 bases between them. CDR3 length equals 15 residues. The CDR3 region has the DNA TGTGCCAGCAGTGTCGTAGGGTCGGGATTGGGTGAGCAGTACTTC. Amino acid sequence: CASSVVGSGLGEQYF.

This clone occurred once. The gene calls are TRBV28 and TRBJ1-5, with TRBD1 matching over 10 bases. With V trimmed by 6 bases and J by 5 bases, 10 bases remained unmatched. Germline V gene data show CDR1 as MDHEN and CDR2 as SYDVKM. This CDR3 comprises 16 residues. Here the CDR3 DNA reads TGTGCCAGCAGACTCCCCCTGACAGGGGGCCATCAGCCCCAGCATTTT. This sequence encodes CASRLPLTGGHQPQHF.

The chain is built from TRBV5-1 and TRBJ1-1; TRBD1 aligns across 9 bases. Trimming at V came to 2 bases and at J to 4 bases, leaving 3 bases not matched to a gene. Germline-derived CDR1 and CDR2 are SGHRS and YFSETQ. The CDR3 is 14 residues long. The CDR3 region has the DNA TGCGCCAGCAGCTTAACAGGGGGCGTCACTGAAGCTTTCTTT. It is translated as CASSLTGGVTEAFF.

The genes are TRBV9 and TRBJ2-1; D unresolved. Trimming removed 3 bases at V and 4 bases at J, with 14 bases between. There are 15 residues in the CDR3. In germline, CDR1 is SGDLS, CDR2 YYNGEE. CDR3 sequence: CASSAAWRKYNEQFF. Here the CDR3 DNA reads TGTGCCAGCAGCGCTGCTTGGCGGAAGTACAATGAGCAGTTCTTC. Complete variable domain (other parts from reference TRBV9 and TRBJ2-1): DSGVTQTPKHLITATGQRVTLRCSPRSGDLSVYWYQQSLDQGLQFLIQYYNGEERAKGNILERFSAQQFPDLHSELNLSSLELGDSALYFCASSAAWRKYNEQFFGPGTRLTVL.

The CDR3 spells CASSYLTSGRFRETQYF. The CDR3 nucleotides read TGTGCCAGCAGTTACCTGACTAGCGGGAGGTTTCGAGAGACCCAGTACTTC. The V gene is TRBV6-7, the J gene TRBJ2-5, with 13 bases that match TRBD2. TRBV6-7 is an ORF; its function is uncertain. The CDR3 totals 17 residues. V was pared by 2 bases and J by 4 bases, with 7 bases of the junction left unmatched.

This clone has only a few counts. This rearrangement joins TRBV12-5 to TRBJ2-1, with a weak D call TRBD1 (5 bases). Germline V lookup: CDR1 LGHNT, CDR2 FRNRAP. Trimming removed 0 bases from V and 6 bases from J, with 15 bases in between. CDR3 length: 16 residues. The CDR3 bases are TGTGCTAGTGGTTTGGTCCTGGGGCTTTTAGGCAATGAGCAGTTCTTC. This gives the protein CASGLVLGLLGNEQFF.

The chain is built from TRBV7-2 and TRBJ1-1; weak D call: TRBD1 (5 bases). The CDR3 length is 16 residues. Germline loops: CDR1 SGHTA, CDR2 FQGNSA. V dropped 5 bases and J dropped 3 bases, with 19 bases sitting between them. The CDR3 sequence is CASSVRAGRGDTEAFF. The DNA for the CDR3 is TGTGCCAGCAGCGTAAGGGCAGGGCGTGGGGACACTGAAGCTTTCTTT.

The chain joins TRBV29-1 to TRBJ1-1, with D tentatively TRBD1 (5 bases). Deletions cut 6 bases from V and 1 base from J, with 6 bases between. CDR3 length equals 11 residues. CDR1 is SQVTM and CDR2 is ANQGSEA in the germline V gene. CDR3 in amino acids: CSVQGNTEAFF. DNA for the CDR3: TGCAGCGTCCAGGGGAACACTGAAGCTTTCTTT.

The genes are TRBV15 and TRBJ1-1; no clear D. V was pared by 1 base and J by 5 bases, with 14 bases between. Per germline, CDR1 LNHNV and CDR2 YYDKDF (reference sequence). The CDR3 contains 15 residues. CDR3 sequence reads: CATSRATGSGTEAFF. CDR3 nucleotide sequence: TGTGCCACCAGCAGAGCTACGGGGTCGGGAACTGAAGCTTTCTTT.

This clone was found once. The CDR3 here is CASMPQRRPSNNEQFF. The CDR3, as DNA: TGTGCCAGTATGCCCCAGCGGCGGCCAAGTAACAATGAGCAGTTCTTC. The rearrangement joins TRBV19 to TRBJ2-1; D is possibly TRBD2 (5 bases). CDR1 and CDR2 from the germline V gene are LNHDA and SQIVND (reference sequence). V lost 7 bases, J lost 5 bases, and 21 bases lay in between. The CDR3 runs to 16 residues.

The chain carries TRBV5-8 and TRBJ2-7, with a possible D match to TRBD1 (5 bases). In germline, CDR1 is SGHTS, CDR2 YDEGEE. Trimming cost V 0 bases and J 1 base, with 11 bases left between them. The length of the CDR3 is 15 residues. The CDR3 reads CASSLGWGRSYEQYF. The CDR3 nucleotides are TGTGCCAGCAGCTTGGGGTGGGGCCGATCCTACGAGCAGTACTTC. Variable domain in full (rest from reference TRBV5-8 and TRBJ2-7): EAGVTQSPTHLIKTRGQQATLRCSPISGHTSVYWYQQALGLGLQFLLWYDEGEERNRGNFPPRFSGRQFPNYSSELNVNALELEDSALYLCASSLGWGRSYEQYFGPGTRLTVT.

The chain joins TRBV25-1 to TRBJ1-1, with TRBD1 matching 12 bases. Germline V gene data show CDR1 as MGHDK and CDR2 as SYGVNS. This CDR3 contains 17 residues. The trim removed 8 bases at V and 4 bases at J, leaving 14 bases unmatched. In nucleotides, the CDR3 is TGTGCCAGCCAACAAGTCCCGGGACAGGGGGCGGGCACTGAAGCTTTCTTT. Translation gives CASQQVPGQGAGTEAFF.

This clone was found a few times. The chain couples TRBV18 to TRBJ2-2, with 7 nucleotides matching TRBD1. The trim removed 6 bases at V and 4 bases at J, leaving 8 bases unmatched. CDR3 size: 15 residues. Germline values: CDR1 KGHSH, CDR2 LQKENI. The CDR3 loop reads CASSPTGAATGELFF. The CDR3 nucleotides are TGTGCCAGCTCGCCAACAGGGGCCGCCACCGGGGAGCTGTTTTTT.